These T cell receptor beta chains were read from a single sample in a study of blood T cell repertoires in COVID-19. The assay was immunoSEQ multiplex PCR, and TCRdb's table has in-frame clones only and misses some. Here the sample spans 350,000 to 450,000 clones, around nine tenths being singletons. Sample: peripheral blood. All receptors come from a woman between 40 and 55 years old with COVID-19, enrolled during active disease. CDR3s include the opening cysteine and the closing phenylalanine or tryptophan. The D gene is left open where the match is weak. Size tells how often a clone was seen (once, few, many) or the class of an expanded clone, and some rows leave it out.

>TRBV4-2|NA|TRBJ1-6|NA
TGTGCCAGCAGCCCGGGAAATTCACCCCTCCACTTT
CASSPGNSPLHF
>TRBV6-2/TRBV6-3|NA|TRBJ1-6|NA
TGTGCCAGCAGCCCCTCGAGACAGGCCTCCTATAATTCACCCCTCCACTTT
CASSPSRQASYNSPLHF
>TRBV28|few|TRBJ1-5|NA
TGTGCCAGCAGTCTCCCGGGGGGTTATAGCAATCAGCCCCAGCATTTT
CASSLPGGYSNQPQHF
>TRBV9|NA|TRBJ2-1|TRBD1
TGTGCCAGCAGCTCAGCGCCTGGGACAGGGGATGCTTACAATGAGCAGTTCTTC
CASSSAPGTGDAYNEQFF
>TRBV28|NA|TRBJ1-5|NA
TGTGCCAGCAGTCCCATTTCGAGGGGAGGACAGCCCCAGCATTTT
CASSPISRGGQPQHF
>TRBV7-9|NA|TRBJ1-1|TRBD1
TGTGCCAGCAGCTCAACGGACAGGGCAAACACTGAAGCTTTCTTT
CASSSTDRANTEAFF
>TRBV30|once|TRBJ1-4|NA
TGTGCCTGGAGCCTAAAGGGGGGGTTGGAAAAACTGTTTTTT
CAWSLKGGLEKLFF
>TRBV28|NA|TRBJ1-2|NA
TGTGCCAGCACCATGGAGGGTGGCTACACCTTC
CASTMEGGYTF
>TRBV28|NA|TRBJ2-7|TRBD2
TGTGCCAGCAGTTTATTGGGACTAGCGGGAGTCCAATTATACGAGCAGTACTTC
CASSLLGLAGVQLYEQYF
>TRBV28|NA|TRBJ1-2|NA
TGTGCCAGCAGGTCAGGGCTATTCTATGGCTACACCTTC
CASRSGLFYGYTF
>TRBV25-1|NA|TRBJ1-2|NA
TGTGCCAGCAGTGGAGGGTATGGCTACACCTTC
CASSGGYGYTF
>TRBV4-3|NA|TRBJ2-3|TRBD1
TGCGCCAGCAGCTCCGGGACAGAGAGCACAGATACGCAGTATTTT
CASSSGTESTDTQYF
>TRBV14|NA|TRBJ2-7|NA
TGTGCCAGCAGCGTCCCCGGGGAAAGGGAGCAGTACTTC
CASSVPGEREQYF
>TRBV28|once|TRBJ1-1|NA
TGTGCCAGCAGGGGGTCCGAAAGGGGCCCGAACACTGAAGCTTTCTTT
CASRGSERGPNTEAFF
>TRBV7-3|NA|TRBJ2-7|TRBD2
TGTGCCAGCAGGCCAACTAGCGGGAGGGCCTACGAGCAGTACTTC
CASRPTSGRAYEQYF
>TRBV19|NA|TRBJ1-1|NA
TGTGCCAGTATTTCCTTCGGTAGTAACACTGAAGCTTTCTTT
CASISFGSNTEAFF
>TRBV27|NA|TRBJ2-4|NA
TGTGCCAGCAGTGCCTTAGCGGTTCTAGCCAAAAACATTCAGTACTTC
CASSALAVLAKNIQYF
>TRBV5-4|NA|TRBJ2-3|TRBD2
TGTGCCAGCAGTTTGCCCGGGACTAGCGGAACCTCTAGCACAGATACGCAGTATTTT
CASSLPGTSGTSSTDTQYF
>TRBV30|NA|TRBJ1-6|TRBD1
TGTGCCTGGAGCCCCAGGGGGCGGGCATCTTCACCCCTCCACTTT
CAWSPRGRASSPLHF
>TRBV28|NA|TRBJ1-1|NA
TGTGCCAGCAGGGAAGGGGCGCAGAACACTGAAGCTTTCTTT
CASREGAQNTEAFF
>TRBV9|once|TRBJ1-5|TRBD1
TGTGCCAGCAGCGTAGGGACAGGGTCAGAGCCCCAGCATTTT
CASSVGTGSEPQHF
>TRBV20-1|once|TRBJ1-1|NA
TGCAGTGCTAGTGCCGGGTCCCACACTGAAGCTTTCTTT
CSASAGSHTEAFF
>TRBV4-1|NA|TRBJ1-6|TRBD1
TGCGCCAGCAGCCAAGAAGGACAGGGTAGGAGCTCCTATAATTCACCCCTCCACTTT
CASSQEGQGRSSYNSPLHF
>TRBV28|NA|TRBJ1-5|NA
TGTGCCAGCAGTTTAAGGGGAAGCAATCAGCCCCAGCATTTT
CASSLRGSNQPQHF
>TRBV30|NA|TRBJ1-2|NA
TGTGCCTGGGCTGGGCACAACTATGGCTACACCTTC
CAWAGHNYGYTF
>TRBV7-9|NA|TRBJ1-2|NA
TGTGCCAGCAGCTTTTCCACACAGGGCGATGGCTACACCTTC
CASSFSTQGDGYTF
>TRBV9|NA|TRBJ1-3|NA
TGTGCCAGCAGCGTAGAGGGACTAAGCTCTGGAAACACCATATATTTT
CASSVEGLSSGNTIYF
>TRBV3-1/TRBV3-2|few|TRBJ2-5|NA
TGTGCCAGCAGCCCCCGGGACTACCAAGAGACCCAGTACTTC
CASSPRDYQETQYF
>TRBV7-3|NA|TRBJ2-7|NA
TGTGCCAGCAGCTTAACACGACTTGCCTACGAGCAGTACTTC
CASSLTRLAYEQYF
>TRBV12-5|NA|TRBJ1-2|TRBD1
TGTGCTAGTGGTTTTGGGACAGGGCATAGAGGCTACACCTTC
CASGFGTGHRGYTF
>TRBV27|NA|TRBJ1-5|NA
TGTGCCAGCAGTTGGGGGCTCAATCAGCCCCAGCATTTT
CASSWGLNQPQHF
>TRBV5-1|few|TRBJ2-1|TRBD2
TGCGCCAGCAAGCCGGAGCCTGGGGGAGGGGAGCAGTTCTTC
CASKPEPGGGEQFF
>TRBV5-1|NA|TRBJ2-2|TRBD2
TGCGCCAGCAGCTCAGGGACTAGCGGGAGGAACACCGGGGAGCTGTTTTTT
CASSSGTSGRNTGELFF
>TRBV18|NA|TRBJ2-2|TRBD1
TGTGCCAGCTCACCACAGGGGGCCCCAAACACCGGGGAGCTGTTTTTT
CASSPQGAPNTGELFF
>TRBV10-3|NA|TRBJ2-7|TRBD2
TGTGCCATCCGGACTAGCGGGGGAACCTACGAGCAGTACTTC
CAIRTSGGTYEQYF
>TRBV6-5|NA|TRBJ2-3|TRBD1
TGTGCCAGCTGGGGGACAGGGATCACAGATACGCAGTATTTT
CASWGTGITDTQYF
>TRBV11-3|NA|TRBJ2-3|TRBD2
TGTGCCAGCAGCTTAGGCTTGACTAGCGGCTCTAGCACAGATACGCAGTATTTT
CASSLGLTSGSSTDTQYF
>TRBV18|NA|TRBJ2-7|TRBD1
TGTGCCAGCTCACGGGACAGGGGACAGGAGCAGTACTTC
CASSRDRGQEQYF
>TRBV28|NA|TRBJ2-1|TRBD2
TGTGCCAGCTCTTCACTAGGCCCTAGCGGGAGTTACAATGAGCAGTTCTTC
CASSSLGPSGSYNEQFF
>TRBV16|NA|TRBJ1-1|TRBD1
TGTGCCAGCAGCCCAGACAGGGTTTCAGGGACTGAAGCTTTCTTT
CASSPDRVSGTEAFF
>TRBV5-6|NA|TRBJ2-7|TRBD2
TGTGCCAGCAGCTTCAGGACTAGCGGGAGGAACTACGAGCAGTACTTC
CASSFRTSGRNYEQYF
>TRBV6-6|NA|TRBJ1-2|NA
TGTGCCAGCACTCATACAGGGAGAATAGATGGCTACACCTTC
CASTHTGRIDGYTF
>TRBV7-2|NA|TRBJ2-5|NA
TGTGCCAGCAGCTTATTGTTCGCCGGCCCGAGGGAGACCCAGTACTTC
CASSLLFAGPRETQYF
>TRBV18|NA|TRBJ1-5|NA
TGTGCCAGCTCACCCAGTACGGGGAATCAGCCCCAGCATTTT
CASSPSTGNQPQHF
>TRBV12-5|NA|TRBJ1-5|NA
TGTGCTAGTGGATTTCGGCAGGGCAGCTATAGCAATCAGCCCCAGCATTTT
CASGFRQGSYSNQPQHF
>TRBV10-3|NA|TRBJ2-3|TRBD1
TGTGCCATAAGGGACAGATATAGCACAGATACGCAGTATTTT
CAIRDRYSTDTQYF
>TRBV19|once|TRBJ1-4|NA
TGTGCCAGTAGTGCCCGACAGGTAAAGGGCACTAATGAAAAACTGTTTTTT
CASSARQVKGTNEKLFF
>TRBV5-1|few|TRBJ2-7|TRBD1
TGCGCCAGCAGCCTACCGGGACAGACCTACGAGCAGTACTTC
CASSLPGQTYEQYF
>TRBV12-3/TRBV12-4|NA|TRBJ1-4|NA
TGTGCCAGTTCCGGGACACATGAAAAACTGTTTTTT
CASSGTHEKLFF